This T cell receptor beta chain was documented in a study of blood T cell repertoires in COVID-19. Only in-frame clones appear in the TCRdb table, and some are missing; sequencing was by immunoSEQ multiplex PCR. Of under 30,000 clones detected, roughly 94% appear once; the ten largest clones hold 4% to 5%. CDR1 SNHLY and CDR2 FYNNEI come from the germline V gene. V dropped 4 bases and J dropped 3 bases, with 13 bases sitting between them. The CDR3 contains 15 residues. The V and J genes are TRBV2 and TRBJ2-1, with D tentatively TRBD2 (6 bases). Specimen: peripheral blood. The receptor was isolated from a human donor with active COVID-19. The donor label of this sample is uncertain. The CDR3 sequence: CASSVKGGGYNEQFF. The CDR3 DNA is TGTGCCAGCAGTGTAAAGGGAGGAGGCTACAATGAGCAGTTCTTC.